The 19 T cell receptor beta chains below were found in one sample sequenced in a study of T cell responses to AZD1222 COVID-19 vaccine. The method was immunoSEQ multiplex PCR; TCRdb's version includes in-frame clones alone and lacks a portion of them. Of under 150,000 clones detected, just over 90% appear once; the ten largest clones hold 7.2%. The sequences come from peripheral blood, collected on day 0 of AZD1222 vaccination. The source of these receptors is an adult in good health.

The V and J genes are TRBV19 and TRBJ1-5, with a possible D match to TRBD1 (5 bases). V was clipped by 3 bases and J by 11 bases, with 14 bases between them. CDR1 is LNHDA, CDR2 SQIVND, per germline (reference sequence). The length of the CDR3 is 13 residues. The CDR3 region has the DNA TGTGCCAGTAGTATCGGCAGGGCTGAGGCCCAGCATTTT. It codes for CASSIGRAEAQHF.

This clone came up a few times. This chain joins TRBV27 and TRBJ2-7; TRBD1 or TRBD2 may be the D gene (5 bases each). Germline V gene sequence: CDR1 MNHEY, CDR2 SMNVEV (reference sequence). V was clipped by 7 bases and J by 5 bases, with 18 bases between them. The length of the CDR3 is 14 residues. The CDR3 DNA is TGTGCCAGCAAAGTCGGGCCCGGGGCCCACGAGCAGTACTTC. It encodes CASKVGPGAHEQYF.

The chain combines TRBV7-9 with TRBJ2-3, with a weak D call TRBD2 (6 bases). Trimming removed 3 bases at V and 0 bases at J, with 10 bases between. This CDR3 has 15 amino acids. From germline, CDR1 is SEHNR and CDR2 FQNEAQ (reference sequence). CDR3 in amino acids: CASSLISGSTDTQYF. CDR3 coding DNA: TGTGCCAGCAGCTTGATCAGCGGGAGCACAGATACGCAGTATTTT.

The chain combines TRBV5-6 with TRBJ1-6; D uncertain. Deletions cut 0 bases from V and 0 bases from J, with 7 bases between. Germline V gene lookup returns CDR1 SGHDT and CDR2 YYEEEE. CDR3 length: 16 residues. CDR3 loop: CASSLAQSSYNSPLHF. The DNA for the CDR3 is TGTGCCAGCAGCTTGGCGCAGAGCTCCTATAATTCACCCCTCCACTTT.

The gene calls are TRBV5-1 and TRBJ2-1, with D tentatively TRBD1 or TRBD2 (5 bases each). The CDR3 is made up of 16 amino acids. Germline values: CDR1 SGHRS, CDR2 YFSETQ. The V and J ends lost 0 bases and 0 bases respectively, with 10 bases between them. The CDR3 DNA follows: TGCGCCAGCAGCTTGGCTCCAGGGAGCTCCTACAATGAGCAGTTCTTC. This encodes CASSLAPGSSYNEQFF.

This CDR3 is CSVGDGAGTEAFF. The CDR3 DNA reads as TGCAGCGTGGGAGATGGGGCTGGCACTGAAGCTTTCTTT. The chain joins TRBV29-1 to TRBJ1-1, with D tentatively TRBD1 (5 bases). The ends were cut back, 6 bases at V and 4 bases at J, with 15 bases in the middle. The CDR3 totals 13 residues. Germline V gene sequence: CDR1 SQVTM, CDR2 ANQGSEA. Full variable domain (outside the CDR3, taken from reference TRBV29-1 and TRBJ1-1): SAVISQKPSRDICQRGTSLTIQCQVDSQVTMMFWYRQQPGQSLTLIATANQGSEATYESGFVIDKFPISRPNLTFSTLTVSNMSPEDSSIYLCSVGDGAGTEAFFGQGTRLTVV.

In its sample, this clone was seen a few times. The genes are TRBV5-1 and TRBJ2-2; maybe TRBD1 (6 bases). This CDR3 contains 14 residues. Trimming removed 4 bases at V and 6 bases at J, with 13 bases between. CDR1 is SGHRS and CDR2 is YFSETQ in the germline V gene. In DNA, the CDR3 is TGCGCCAGCAGCACCGGCAGGGGACCCGGGGAGCTGTTTTTT. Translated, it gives CASSTGRGPGELFF.

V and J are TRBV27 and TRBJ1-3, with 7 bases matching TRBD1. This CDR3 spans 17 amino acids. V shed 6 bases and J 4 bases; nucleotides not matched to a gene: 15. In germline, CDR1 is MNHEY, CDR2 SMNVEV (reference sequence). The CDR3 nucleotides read TGTGCCAGCAGGGCCCATACCGGGACAGTGGCCGGAAACACCATATATTTT. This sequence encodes CASRAHTGTVAGNTIYF.

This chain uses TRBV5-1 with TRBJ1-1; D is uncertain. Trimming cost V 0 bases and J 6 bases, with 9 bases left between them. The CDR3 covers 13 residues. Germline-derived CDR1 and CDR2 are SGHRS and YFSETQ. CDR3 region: CASSLGVGAEAFF. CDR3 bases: TGCGCCAGCAGCTTGGGAGTAGGCGCTGAAGCTTTCTTT.

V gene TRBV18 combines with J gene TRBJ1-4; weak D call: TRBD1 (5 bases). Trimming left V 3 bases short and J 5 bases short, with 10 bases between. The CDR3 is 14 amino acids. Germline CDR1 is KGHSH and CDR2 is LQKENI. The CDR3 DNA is TGTGCCAGCTCACCGACAGCCTTAAATGAAAAACTGTTTTTT. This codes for CASSPTALNEKLFF.

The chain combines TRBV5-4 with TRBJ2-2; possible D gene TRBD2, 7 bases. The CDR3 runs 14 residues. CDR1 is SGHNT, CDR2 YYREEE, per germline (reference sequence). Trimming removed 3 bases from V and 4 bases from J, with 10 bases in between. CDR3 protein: CASSSGGFTGELFF. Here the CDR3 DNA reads TGTGCCAGCAGCTCGGGGGGCTTCACCGGGGAGCTGTTTTTT. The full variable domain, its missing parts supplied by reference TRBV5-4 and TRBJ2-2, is ETGVTQSPTHLIKTRGQQVTLRCSSQSGHNTVSWYQQALGQGPQFIFQYYREEENGRGNFPPRFSGLQFPNYSSELNVNALELDDSALYLCASSSGGFTGELFFGEGSRLTVL.

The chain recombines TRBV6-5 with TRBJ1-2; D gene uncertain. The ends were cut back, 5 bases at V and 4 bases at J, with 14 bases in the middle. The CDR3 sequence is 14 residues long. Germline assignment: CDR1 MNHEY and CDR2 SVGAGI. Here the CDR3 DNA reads TGTGCCAGCAGTACCTCCCGGGAGGCCTATGGCTACACCTTC. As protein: CASSTSREAYGYTF.

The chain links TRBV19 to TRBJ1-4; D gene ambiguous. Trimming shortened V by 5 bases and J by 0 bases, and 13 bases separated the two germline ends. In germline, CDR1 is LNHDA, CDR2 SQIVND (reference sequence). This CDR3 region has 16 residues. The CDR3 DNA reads TGTGCCAGTAGTTCCTACCACGGTGCAACTAATGAAAAACTGTTTTTT. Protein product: CASSSYHGATNEKLFF. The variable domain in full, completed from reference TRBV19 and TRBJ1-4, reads DGGITQSPKYLFRKEGQNVTLSCEQNLNHDAMYWYRQDPGQGLRLIYYSQIVNDFQKGDIAEGYSVSREKKESFPLTVTSAQKNPTAFYLCASSSYHGATNEKLFFGSGTQLSVL.

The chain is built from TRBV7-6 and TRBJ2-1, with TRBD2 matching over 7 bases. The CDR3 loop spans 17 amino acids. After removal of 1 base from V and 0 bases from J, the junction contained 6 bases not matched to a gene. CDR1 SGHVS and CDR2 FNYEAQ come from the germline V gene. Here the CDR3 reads CASSLEPGGSSYNEQFF. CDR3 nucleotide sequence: TGTGCCAGCAGCTTAGAACCGGGCGGGAGCTCCTACAATGAGCAGTTCTTC. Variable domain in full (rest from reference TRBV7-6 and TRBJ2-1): GAGVSQSPRYKVTKRGQDVALRCDPISGHVSLYWYRQALGQGPEFLTYFNYEAQQDKSGLPNDRFSAERPEGSISTLTIQRTEQRDSAMYRCASSLEPGGSSYNEQFFGPGTRLTVL.

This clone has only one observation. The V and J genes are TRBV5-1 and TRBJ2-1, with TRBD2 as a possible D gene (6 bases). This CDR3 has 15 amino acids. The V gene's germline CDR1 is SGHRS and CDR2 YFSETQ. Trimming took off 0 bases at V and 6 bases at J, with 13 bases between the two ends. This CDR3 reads CASSLGAGSTNEQFF. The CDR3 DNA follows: TGCGCCAGCAGCTTGGGGGCGGGAAGTACCAATGAGCAGTTCTTC.

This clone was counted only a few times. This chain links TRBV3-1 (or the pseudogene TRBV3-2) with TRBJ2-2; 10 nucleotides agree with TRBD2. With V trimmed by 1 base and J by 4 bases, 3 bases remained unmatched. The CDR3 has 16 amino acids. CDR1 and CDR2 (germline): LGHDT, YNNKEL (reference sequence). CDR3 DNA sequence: TGTGCCAGCAGCCAAGTTCCTAGCGGGAGCACCGGGGAGCTGTTTTTT. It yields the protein CASSQVPSGSTGELFF.

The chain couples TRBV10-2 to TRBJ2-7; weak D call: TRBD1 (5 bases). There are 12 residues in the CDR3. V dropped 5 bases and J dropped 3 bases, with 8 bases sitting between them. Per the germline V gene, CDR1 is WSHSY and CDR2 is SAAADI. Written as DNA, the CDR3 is TGCGCCAGCAGTCGACAGAGCTACGAGCAGTACTTC. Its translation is CASSRQSYEQYF.

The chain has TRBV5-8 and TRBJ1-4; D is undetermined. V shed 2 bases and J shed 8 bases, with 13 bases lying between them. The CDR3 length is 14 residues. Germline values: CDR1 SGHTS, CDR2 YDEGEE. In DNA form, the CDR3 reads TGTGCCAGCAGCTTAATCGGGGTTGGGGAAAAACTGTTTTTT. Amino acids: CASSLIGVGEKLFF.

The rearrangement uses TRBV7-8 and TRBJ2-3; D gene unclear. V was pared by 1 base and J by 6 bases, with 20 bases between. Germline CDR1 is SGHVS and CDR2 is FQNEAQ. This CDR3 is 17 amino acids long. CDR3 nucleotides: TGTGCCAGCAGCTTAGGGCCCCCCCGGCTGGAGAGGGATACGCAGTATTTT. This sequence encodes CASSLGPPRLERDTQYF. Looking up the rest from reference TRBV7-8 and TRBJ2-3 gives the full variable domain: GAGVSQSPRYKVAKRGQDVALRCDPISGHVSLFWYQQALGQGPEFLTYFQNEAQLDKSGLPSDRFFAERPEGSVSTLKIQRTQQEDSAVYLCASSLGPPRLERDTQYFGPGTRLTVL.